This T cell receptor (beta chain) was captured in a study of blood T cell repertoires in COVID-19 (dated by TCRdb to about 2020). Turning to the overall study: The collaborator samples originated in the United States, Italy and Spain and spanned the acute and convalescent phases of COVID-19. Where HLA class I and class II types were available, the types were taken from metadata supplied by the sample provider, not from assay-based typing. Deeply sampled blood TCRbeta repertoires from subjects exposed to, actively infected with, or recovered from COVID-19 were included in the dataset. A de-identified subject ID, COVID-19 status, age in years and sex were almost always included in the sample metadata. A freely available public database, intended as a resource for researchers studying the immune response to SARS-CoV-2, is where the repertoires were released. The prospective study material was composed of cDNA or gDNA derived from T cells, B-cell-depleted T cells, or PBMCs. Samples came from the ongoing ImmuneRACE study (first 160 participants) plus 1,254 subjects from 6 global collaborators. What the study reported, not specific to this receptor: How much clinical and demographic metadata was included differed by source and by participant, and the metadata was provided uncurated.

From its cysteine to its phenylalanine, the CDR3 spans 15 amino acids. Just the 45-base CDR3 DNA is kept, in frame starting at base 1. CDR1 and CDR2 were assigned from the germline V gene as KGHDR and SFDVKD. V and J are trimmed by 4 bases and 2 bases, and the gene matches miss 5 bases of the junction. With respect to this clone: This clone's antigen is unknown. Base qualities are missing; no much larger clone stands one base away.

At one collaborating source in Seattle, patients were enrolled during active infection and were followed longitudinally through the course of disease. Collaborating institutions collected whole blood in K2EDTA tubes following their own protocols. For TCRbeta analysis, collaborators shipped samples as frozen whole blood, isolated PBMCs, or DNA extracted from either of those sample types. TCRbeta CDR3 regions were amplified from genomic DNA by means of the immunoSEQ Assay, a bias-controlled multiplex PCR. The study's own analysis went as follows. The number of nucleated cells in each sample was estimated from the amplification of reference gene primers within the assay. To quantify the absolute abundance of each unique TCRbeta CDR3 rearrangement, sequence reads were collapsed and filtered. For each sample, productive Simpson clonality was calculated as the square root of Simpson's diversity index over productive rearrangements. TCRdb mirrors the immuneACCESS table, restricted to in-frame sequences. Some clones are absent from its copies; in checked studies, under half trace to an unresolved V gene, and the reason for the others is unknown. V, J and clone size are those of that table, while D and trimming were read from the DNA. This sample comprises under 300,000 clones, roughly 90% of them detected only once. The ten most abundant clones make up approximately 12% of the sample.

The sample consisted of peripheral blood. The rearranged chain carries TRBV24-1 and TRBJ2-7, with TRBD1 identical over 9 junction bases. This clonotype was obtained from a woman aged 30 to 39 with COVID-19, enrolled during active disease. The DNA reads as follows: TGTGCCACCAGTGACTCGGGACAGGGCACCTACGAGCAGTACTTC. Its protein reads: CATSDSGQGTYEQYF.